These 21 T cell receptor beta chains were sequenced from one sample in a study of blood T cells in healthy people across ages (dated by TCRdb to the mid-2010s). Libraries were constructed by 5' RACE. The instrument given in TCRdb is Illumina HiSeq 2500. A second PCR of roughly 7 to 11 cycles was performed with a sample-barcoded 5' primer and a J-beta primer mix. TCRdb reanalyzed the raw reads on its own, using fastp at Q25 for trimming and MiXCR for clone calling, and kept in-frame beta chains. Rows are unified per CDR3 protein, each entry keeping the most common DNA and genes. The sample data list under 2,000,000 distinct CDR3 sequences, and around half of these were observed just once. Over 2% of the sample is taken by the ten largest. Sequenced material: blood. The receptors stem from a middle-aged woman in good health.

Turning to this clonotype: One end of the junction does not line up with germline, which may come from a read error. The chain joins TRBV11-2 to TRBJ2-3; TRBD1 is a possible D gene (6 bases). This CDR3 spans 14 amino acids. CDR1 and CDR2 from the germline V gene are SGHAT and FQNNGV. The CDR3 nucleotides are TGTGCCAGCAGCTCAAGGCTGACGACAGGTACGCAGTATTTT. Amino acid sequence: CASSSRLTTGTQYF.

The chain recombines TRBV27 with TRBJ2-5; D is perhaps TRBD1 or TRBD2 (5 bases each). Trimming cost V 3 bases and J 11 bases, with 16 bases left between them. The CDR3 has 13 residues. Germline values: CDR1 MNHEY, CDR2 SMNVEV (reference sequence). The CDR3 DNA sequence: TGTGCCAGCAGTTTTAAATACAGGACTGAGCAGTACTTC. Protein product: CASSFKYRTEQYF.

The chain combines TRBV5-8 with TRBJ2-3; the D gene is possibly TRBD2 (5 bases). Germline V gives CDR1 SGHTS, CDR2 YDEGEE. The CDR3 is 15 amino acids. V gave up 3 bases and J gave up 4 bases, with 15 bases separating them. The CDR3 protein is CASSWAGLASDTQYF. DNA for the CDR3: TGTGCCAGCAGCTGGGCGGGTCTAGCCTCAGATACGCAGTATTTT.

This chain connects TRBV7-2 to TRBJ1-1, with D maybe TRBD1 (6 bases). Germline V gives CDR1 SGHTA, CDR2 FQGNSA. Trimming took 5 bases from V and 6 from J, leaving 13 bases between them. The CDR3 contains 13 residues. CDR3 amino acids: CASSPIGGPEAFF. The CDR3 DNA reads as TGTGCCAGCAGCCCAATAGGGGGTCCTGAAGCTTTCTTT.

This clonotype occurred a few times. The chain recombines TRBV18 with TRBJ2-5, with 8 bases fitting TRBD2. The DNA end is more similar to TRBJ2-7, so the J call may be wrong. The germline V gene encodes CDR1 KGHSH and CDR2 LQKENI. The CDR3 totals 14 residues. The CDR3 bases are TGTGCCAGCTCATCTCCGGTTCTAGCGGGCGAGCAGTACTTC. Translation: CASSSPVLAGEQYF.

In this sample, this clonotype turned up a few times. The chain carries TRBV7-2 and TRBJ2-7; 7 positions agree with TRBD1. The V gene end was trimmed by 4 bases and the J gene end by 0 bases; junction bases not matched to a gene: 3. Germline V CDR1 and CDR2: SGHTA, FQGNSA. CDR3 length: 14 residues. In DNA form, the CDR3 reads TGTGCCAGCAGCTCTTGGGACAGCTCCTACGAGCAGTACTTC. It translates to CASSSWDSSYEQYF.

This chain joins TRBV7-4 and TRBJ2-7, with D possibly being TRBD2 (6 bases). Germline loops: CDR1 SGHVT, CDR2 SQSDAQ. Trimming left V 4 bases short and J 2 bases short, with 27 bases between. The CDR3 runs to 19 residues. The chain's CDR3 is CASSSPGGRGRRPTYEQYF. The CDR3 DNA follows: TGTGCCAGCAGCTCCCCCGGGGGTAGAGGGCGGAGACCAACCTACGAGCAGTACTTC.

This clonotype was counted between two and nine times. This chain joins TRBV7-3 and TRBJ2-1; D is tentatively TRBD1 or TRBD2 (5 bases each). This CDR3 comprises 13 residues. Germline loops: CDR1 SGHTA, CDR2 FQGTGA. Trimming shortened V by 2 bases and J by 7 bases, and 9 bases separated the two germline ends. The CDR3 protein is CASSLDGTNEQFF. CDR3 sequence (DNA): TGTGCCAGCAGCTTAGACGGGACGAATGAGCAGTTCTTC.

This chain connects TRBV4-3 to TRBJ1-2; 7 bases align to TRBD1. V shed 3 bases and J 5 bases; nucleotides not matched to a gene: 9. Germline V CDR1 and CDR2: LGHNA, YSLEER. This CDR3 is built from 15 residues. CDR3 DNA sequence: TGCGCCAGCAGCCAGGTTGGGGACAGCAAATATGGCTACACCTTC. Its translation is CASSQVGDSKYGYTF.

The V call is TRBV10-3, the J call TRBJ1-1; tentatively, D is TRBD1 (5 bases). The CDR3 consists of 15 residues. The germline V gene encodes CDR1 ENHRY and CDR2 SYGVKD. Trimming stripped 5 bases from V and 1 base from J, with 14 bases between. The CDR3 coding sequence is TGTGCCATCAGTTCGGGGGTGGGAGAGAACACTGAAGCTTTCTTT. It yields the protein CAISSGVGENTEAFF.

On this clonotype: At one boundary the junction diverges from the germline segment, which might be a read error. CDR3 sequence (DNA): TGTGCCGGCAGCCCGACAGATTGGGAGACCCAGTACTTC. Protein product: CAGSPTDWETQYF. The chain has TRBV7-9 and TRBJ2-7; D possibly corresponds to TRBD1 (5 bases). The DNA matches TRBJ2-5 better at its end, which makes the J call doubtful. Looked up from germline, CDR1 is SEHNR and CDR2 is FQNEAQ (reference sequence). This CDR3 comprises 13 residues.

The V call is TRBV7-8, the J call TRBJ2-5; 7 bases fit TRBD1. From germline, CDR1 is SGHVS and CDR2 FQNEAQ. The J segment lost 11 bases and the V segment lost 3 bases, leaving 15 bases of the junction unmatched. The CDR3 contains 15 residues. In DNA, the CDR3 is TGTGCCAGCAGCTTCGGACAGGTCTCCTACAATGAGCAGTACTTC. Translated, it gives CASSFGQVSYNEQYF.

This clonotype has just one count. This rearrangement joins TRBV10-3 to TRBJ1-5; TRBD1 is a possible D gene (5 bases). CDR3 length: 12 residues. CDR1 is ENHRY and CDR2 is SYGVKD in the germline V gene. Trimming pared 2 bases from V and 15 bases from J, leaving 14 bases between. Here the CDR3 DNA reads TGTGCCATCAGTGAGCCAGGGACGGTTCGGCATTTT. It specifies CAISEPGTVRHF.

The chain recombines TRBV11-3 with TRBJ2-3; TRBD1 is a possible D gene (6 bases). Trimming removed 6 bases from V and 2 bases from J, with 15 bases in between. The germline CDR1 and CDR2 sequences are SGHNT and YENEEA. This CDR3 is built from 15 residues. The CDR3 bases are TGTGCCAGCAGTCCAGGGGAGAGCTCCACAGATACGCAGTATTTT. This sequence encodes CASSPGESSTDTQYF.

The CDR3, as DNA: TGCAGTGCTTCATCGGGGGGGCCGGCGAATGAGCAGTTCTTC. Translation: CSASSGGPANEQFF. The V and J genes are TRBV20-1 and TRBJ2-1; 8 bases map to TRBD2. V lost 5 bases and J lost 7; bases outside the gene matches: 10. CDR3 size: 14 residues. Germline CDR1 and CDR2: DFQATT and SNEGSKA (reference sequence).

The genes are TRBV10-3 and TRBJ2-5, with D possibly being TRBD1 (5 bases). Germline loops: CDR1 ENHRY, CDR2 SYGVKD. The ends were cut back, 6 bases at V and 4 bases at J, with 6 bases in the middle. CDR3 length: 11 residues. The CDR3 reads CAIRGVETQYF. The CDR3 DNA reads TGTGCCATCAGAGGGGTAGAGACCCAGTACTTC.

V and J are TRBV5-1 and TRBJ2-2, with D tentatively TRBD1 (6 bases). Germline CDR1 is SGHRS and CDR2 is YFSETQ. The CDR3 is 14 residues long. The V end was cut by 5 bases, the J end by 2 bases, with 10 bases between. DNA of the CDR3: TGCGCCAGCAGTGGGGGCTCCAACACCGGGGAGCTGTTTTTT. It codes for CASSGGSNTGELFF.

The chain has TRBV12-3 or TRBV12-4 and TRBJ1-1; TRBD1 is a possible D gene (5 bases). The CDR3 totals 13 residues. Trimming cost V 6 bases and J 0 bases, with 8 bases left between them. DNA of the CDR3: TGTGCCAGCAGGTCACAGGTGAACACTGAAGCTTTCTTT. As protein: CASRSQVNTEAFF.

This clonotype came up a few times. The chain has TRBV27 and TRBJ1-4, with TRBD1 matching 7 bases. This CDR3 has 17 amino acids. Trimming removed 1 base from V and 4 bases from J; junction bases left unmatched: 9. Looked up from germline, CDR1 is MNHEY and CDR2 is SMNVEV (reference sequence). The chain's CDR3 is CASSLFRRDRRNEKLFF. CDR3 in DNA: TGTGCCAGCAGTTTATTCAGAAGGGACAGACGTAATGAAAAACTGTTTTTT.

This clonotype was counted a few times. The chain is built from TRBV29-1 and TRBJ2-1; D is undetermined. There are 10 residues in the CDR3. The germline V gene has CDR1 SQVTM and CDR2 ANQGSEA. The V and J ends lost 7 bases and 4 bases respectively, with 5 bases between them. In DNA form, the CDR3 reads TGCAGCGGACTGTACAATGAGCAGTTCTTC. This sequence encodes CSGLYNEQFF.

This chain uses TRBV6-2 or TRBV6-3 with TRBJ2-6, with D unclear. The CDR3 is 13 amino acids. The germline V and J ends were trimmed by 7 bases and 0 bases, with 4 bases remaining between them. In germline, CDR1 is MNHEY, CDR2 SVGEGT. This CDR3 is CASINSGANVLTF. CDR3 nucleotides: TGTGCCAGCATCAACTCTGGGGCCAACGTCCTGACTTTC.